This entry features one TCR beta chain sequence. This sample is drawn from a study of T cell changes during pregnancy in multiple sclerosis. This CDR3 is 16 amino acids long. Germline V gives CDR1 MNHNS, CDR2 SASEGT. J lost 3 bases, V lost 0 bases, and 5 bases had no gene match. The method was immunoSEQ multiplex PCR; TCRdb's version includes in-frame clones alone and lacks a portion of them. The data hold almost 40,000 clones, with about 93% observed a single time. The source of this sequence is a female donor in good health, enrolled as a control in a pregnancy study. The rearrangement links TRBV6-1 to TRBJ2-7; TRBD1 matches at 10 bases. Sequenced here: CD4+ T cells from peripheral blood mononuclear cells, sampled in the second trimester of pregnancy. The CDR3 sequence: CASSEAEDRGFYEQYF. The CDR3 DNA reads TGTGCCAGCAGTGAAGCGGAGGACAGGGGGTTCTACGAGCAGTACTTC.